This T cell receptor beta chain originates from a study of T cell repertoires in cytomegalovirus infection. The overall study: Peptides in the study included HLA-C-restricted and HLA-B-restricted CMV epitopes.

TCRdb re-derived calls from the reads in MiXCR, one entry per CDR3 protein. This table has 400,000 to 600,000 distinct CDR3 sequences, 40% to 50% appearing once. Overall study results and limits: Adding up the frequency of public TCR beta families identified people who carried CMV plus the relevant HLA.

The CDR3 is made up of 16 amino acids. The V and J ends lost 7 bases and 4 bases respectively, with 20 bases between them. Germline V gene lookup returns CDR1 MNHEY and CDR2 SVGAGI. This clonotype was seen just once. Its cognate antigen is unknown. V and J are TRBV6-5 and TRBJ1-5; perhaps TRBD1 as D (6 bases). The receptor's source is a human donor in good health (CMV status not recorded). Some clones in this sample may be carry-over from other donors' samples. The sample in question was cultured PBMCs, obtained from culture after CMV antigen stimulation. The CDR3 spells CASNLPGKGGNQPQHF. DNA of the CDR3: TGTGCCAGCAACCTACCGGGCAAGGGGGGTAATCAGCCCCAGCATTTT.